The clone carrying this T cell receptor (beta chain) was recorded only once. Its specificity is unknown. This sample stems from a study of cytomegalovirus exposure and HLA in healthy donors. General study findings and limits: Follow-up analysis found HLA locus-dependent TCR association rates, highest for DRB1 and lowest for HLA-C. Later, an analysis showed that TCR beta chains associated with HLA were more clonally expanded than others that were equally common.

The study sampled nominally healthy donors, though unrecorded immune exposures were likely. V gave up 6 bases and J gave up 2 bases; unmatched junction bases: 7. The germline gives CDR1 SNHLY, CDR2 FYNNEI. The CDR3 length is 15 residues. PCR primers comprised 60 Vbeta and 13 Jbeta primers. Here immunoSEQ multiplex PCR was the method, and the copy in TCRdb shows in-frame clones only, minus some. Here the sample spans 65,000 to 90,000 clones, 65% to 80% being singletons. The sequence was obtained from a man between 70 and 80 years old in good health and CMV-seronegative. This chain connects TRBV2 to TRBJ2-3; 8 nucleotides line up with TRBD1. The sample consisted of PBMCs. In DNA, the CDR3 is TGTGCCAGCAGCGATGACAGGGGAAACACAGATACGCAGTATTTT. Its translation is CASSDDRGNTDTQYF.